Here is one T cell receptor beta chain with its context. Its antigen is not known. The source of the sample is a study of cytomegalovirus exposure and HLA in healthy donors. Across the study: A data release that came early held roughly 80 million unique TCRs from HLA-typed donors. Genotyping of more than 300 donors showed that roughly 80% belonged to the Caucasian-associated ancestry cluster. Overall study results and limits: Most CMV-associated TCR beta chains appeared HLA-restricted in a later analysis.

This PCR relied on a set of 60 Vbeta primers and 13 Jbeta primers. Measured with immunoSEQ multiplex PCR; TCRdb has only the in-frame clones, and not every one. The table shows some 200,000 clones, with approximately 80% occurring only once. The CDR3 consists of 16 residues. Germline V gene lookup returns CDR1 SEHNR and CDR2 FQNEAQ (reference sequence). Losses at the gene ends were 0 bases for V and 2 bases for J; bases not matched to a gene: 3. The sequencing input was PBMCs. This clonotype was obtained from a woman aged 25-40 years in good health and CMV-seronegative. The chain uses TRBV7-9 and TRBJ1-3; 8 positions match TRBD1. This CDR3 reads CASSLARDRPGNTIYF. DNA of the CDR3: TGTGCCAGCAGCTTAGCCAGGGACAGGCCTGGAAACACCATATATTTT.